This T cell receptor beta chain was obtained from a study of spatial heterogeneity in lung cancer. Regarding the study as a whole: Follow-up blood showed ubiquitous expanded tumor TCRs less than blood at resection did.

As concerns this clonotype: Its specificity is unknown.

Time point reported: sample taken at primary tumor resection. Unsorted tumor, nontumor lung tissue or cryopreserved PBMC supplied the whole RNA. A total of under 80 untreated early-stage non-small cell lung cancer patients served as donors. CDR3 size: 13 residues. V was clipped by 5 bases and J by 4 bases, with 11 bases between them. Germline V gene data show CDR1 as SEHNR and CDR2 as FQNEAQ (reference sequence). In TCRdb, the 5' RACE reads were re-called with MiXCR into one record per CDR3 protein. Of just under 95,000 distinct CDR3 sequences in the sample, 9.5% to 15% are singletons; the top ten hold about 41%.

The sequence derives from a male donor with early-stage non-small cell lung cancer. Sequenced here: PBMCs, sampled at surgery. This chain links TRBV7-9 with TRBJ1-2; a possible D gene is TRBD1 (6 bases). The CDR3 reads CASSLTDSYGYTF. Written as DNA, the CDR3 is TGTGCCAGCAGCCTCACGGACAGCTATGGCTACACCTTC.